This T cell receptor (beta chain) derives from a study of radiotherapy plus CTLA-4 blockade in lung cancer (dated by TCRdb to the late 2010s). With respect to the entire study: Objective responses were observed in 15% to 20% of enrolled patients, and disease control was achieved in approximately 30%. Overall study outcomes, separate from this receptor: After treatment with radiotherapy and ipilimumab, TCR clones that came from tumors expanded in the peripheral blood. The strongest predictors of response, as reported, were early dynamic changes in blood T cell clones along with a rise in serum interferon-beta after radiation.

The CDR1 and CDR2 encoded by the germline V gene are SGDLS and YYNGEE. The V end loses 4 bases and the J end loses 1 base, and a stretch of 11 bases separates them. The CDR3 measures 14 amino acids from cysteine to phenylalanine. Here the CDR3 DNA is all that survives: 42 bases in frame from base 1. In this study, focal radiation therapy paired with CTLA-4 blockade (ipilimumab) was tested in patients who had chemo-refractory metastatic non-small-cell lung cancer. Note on this clone: Its antigen has not been determined. No clone much larger than this one lies a single base away; base qualities are absent.

The library was built by means of the immunoSEQ multiplex PCR assay. This immuneACCESS table, as held by TCRdb, lists in-frame sequences with V and J called but not all clones. Of the missing ones, under half trace to an unresolved V gene in checked studies; the others have no known cause. Here the sample has approximately 98,000 clones; 80% to 85% occur a single time. The ten largest clones add up to 3% to 4% of the sample. The material was peripheral blood, obtained from a patient treated with radiotherapy plus ipilimumab. The receptor chain draws on TRBV9 and TRBJ1-1, with the D gene uncertain. The clonotype was recovered from a human donor with non-small cell lung cancer who had a partial response to radiotherapy plus ipilimumab. CDR3 region: CASSPTQKNTEAFF. The nucleotide sequence is given as TGTGCCAGCAGCCCGACACAGAAGAACACTGAAGCTTTCTTT.